The present T cell receptor (beta chain) was sequenced within a study of blood T cells in healthy people across ages. Germline V gives CDR1 SGHDN, CDR2 FVKESK. With V trimmed by 0 bases and J by 4 bases, 5 bases remained unmatched. CDR3 size: 17 residues. Drawing of peripheral blood yielded 8.5 to 10 milliliters from each donor. A J-beta primer mix and a sample-barcoded 5' primer were used in a second PCR of about 7 to 12 cycles. TCRdb re-called the 5' RACE reads through MiXCR, storing one row per CDR3 protein. Altogether approximately 810,000 distinct CDR3 sequences are present, 29% being singletons, with the ten largest covering around 16%.

Material for sequencing was blood. The receptor comes from a woman of 80 years or more in good health. The J gene is TRBJ2-2, the V gene TRBV14; 10 bases are shared with TRBD2. CDR3 bases: TGTGCCAGCAGCCAAGAAAACCTAGCGGGGGTCACCGGGGAGCTGTTTTTT. Residues: CASSQENLAGVTGELFF. Looking up the rest from reference TRBV14 and TRBJ2-2 gives the full variable domain: EAGVTQFPSHSVIEKGQTVTLRCDPISGHDNLYWYRRVMGKEIKFLLHFVKESKQDESGMPNNRFLAERTGGTYSTLKVQPAELEDSGVYFCASSQENLAGVTGELFFGEGSRLTVL.